Each of the 10 T cell receptor beta chains below was sequenced from the same sample in a study of tumor-infiltrating lymphocytes in glioblastoma multiforme. TCR beta libraries were built from RNA through three nested multiplex PCR rounds using modified ARM-PCR. Each CDR3 protein is one row after TCRdb ran MiXCR on the multiplex PCR reads. The sample lists 8,500 to 10,000 distinct CDR3 sequences; 67% were seen once. Sequenced material: brain tumor tissue. The receptors come from a male donor with glioblastoma.

Remarks on this clonotype: This may come from a read error, since a much larger clone is one base off. The chain couples TRBV29-1 to TRBJ2-7; 10 bases align to TRBD2. This CDR3 contains 14 residues. V trimming: 6 bases; J trimming: 3 bases; junction bases outside the gene matches: 8. CDR1 is SQVTM and CDR2 is ANQGSEA in the germline V gene. CDR3 DNA: TGCAGCGTCGCAGGGCTAGCGGGGGACTACGAGCAGTACTTC. Amino acids: CSVAGLAGDYEQYF.

This clonotype was observed a handful of times. As DNA, the CDR3 is TGTGCCAGCCTGGGGCAAGGGAAAAACATTCAGTACTTC. Its translation: CASLGQGKNIQYF. This chain joins TRBV30 and TRBJ2-4; weak D call: TRBD1 (5 bases). The germline V gene has CDR1 GTSNPN and CDR2 SVGIG (reference sequence). V lost 8 bases and J 4 bases, leaving 15 bases between the germline ends. The CDR3 extends over 13 amino acids.

The J gene is TRBJ2-2, the V gene TRBV5-4; D is undetermined. Germline CDR1 SGHNT, CDR2 YYREEE (reference sequence). The CDR3 spans 14 residues. Between the trimmed V and J ends, which lost 0 bases and 3 bases, there was a span of 6 bases. The CDR3 loop is CASSLEWDTGELFF. The DNA for the CDR3 is TGTGCCAGCAGCTTGGAATGGGACACCGGGGAGCTGTTTTTT.

Of note for this clonotype: In this CDR3 the conserved last residue, phenylalanine or tryptophan, is missing, so a read error is likely. This chain links TRBV6-6 with TRBJ2-7, with D possibly called TRBD1 or TRBD2 (5 bases each). The germline V and J ends were trimmed by 7 bases and 5 bases, with 12 bases remaining between them. The V gene's germline CDR1 is MNHNY and CDR2 SVGAGI (reference sequence). The CDR3 totals 12 residues. The DNA for the CDR3 is TGTGCCAGCATACGAGGGGTCGACGAGCAGTACCTC. Amino acid sequence: CASIRGVDEQYL.

Regarding this clonotype: The junction shows a germline mismatch at one end, possibly a read error. V and J are TRBV20-1 and TRBJ1-4; TRBD1 is a possible D gene (5 bases). CDR1 and CDR2 (germline): DFQATT, SNEGSKA (reference sequence). The CDR3 has 16 amino acids. In DNA, the CDR3 is TGCAGTGCTGCGGACAAGGGTTCGGCAACTAATGAAAAACTGTTTTTC. Its translation: CSAADKGSATNEKLFF.

This sequence joins TRBV11-3 and TRBJ2-1, with a possible D match to TRBD1 (5 bases). Germline loops: CDR1 SGHNT, CDR2 YENEEA. This CDR3 has 13 amino acids. V dropped 8 bases and J dropped 3 bases, with 11 bases sitting between them. CDR3 sequence: CASGQGFYNEQFF. The CDR3 DNA reads as TGTGCCAGCGGGCAGGGTTTCTACAATGAGCAGTTCTTC. Using reference TRBV11-3 and TRBJ2-1 for the parts outside the CDR3, the full variable domain is EAGVVQSPRYKIIEKKQPVAFWCNPISGHNTLYWYLQNLGQGPELLIRYENEEAVDDSQLPKDRFSAERLKGVDSTLKIQPAELGDSAVYLCASGQGFYNEQFFGPGTRLTVL.

The V and J genes are TRBV20-1 and TRBJ2-7; tentative D call: TRBD1 (6 bases). Germline V gene sequence: CDR1 DFQATT, CDR2 SNEGSKA (reference sequence). The CDR3 spans 15 residues. Trimming removed 2 bases at V and 7 bases at J, with 21 bases between. CDR3 in amino acids: CSARWGMIRGGEQYF. CDR3 sequence (DNA): TGCAGTGCTAGATGGGGAATGATTAGAGGGGGTGAGCAGTACTTC.

The chain combines TRBV5-1 with TRBJ2-3; D gene ambiguous. The CDR3 is 14 residues long. V was trimmed by 0 bases and J by 7 bases, leaving 12 bases between them. From germline, CDR1 is SGHRS and CDR2 YFSETQ. CDR3 sequence reads: CASSLGAEKNTQYF. The CDR3 DNA is TGCGCCAGCAGCTTGGGGGCCGAGAAGAATACGCAGTATTTT.

This clonotype has a handful of counts. A much larger clone differs by one base, so this may be a read error. This sequence joins TRBV7-9 and TRBJ2-7, with D possibly TRBD1 on 6 matching bases. Trimming shortened V by 6 bases and J by 6 bases, and 12 bases separated the two germline ends. CDR1 is SEHNR and CDR2 is FQNEAQ in the germline V gene (reference sequence). The CDR3 is 12 residues long. Here the CDR3 reads CASRLQGGEQYF. The CDR3 bases are TGTGCCAGCAGGCTACAGGGTGGCGAGCAGTACTTC.

A word on this clonotype: The conserved final phenylalanine or tryptophan is absent from the CDR3, which likely points to a read error. The V gene is TRBV30, the J gene TRBJ2-1; 9 bases agree with TRBD2. Germline V gene lookup returns CDR1 GTSNPN and CDR2 SVGIG (reference sequence). The CDR3 totals 14 residues. Trimming took 5 bases from V and 7 from J; bases not matched to a gene: 9. The CDR3: CAWETSGPGNEQFL. CDR3 sequence (DNA): TGTGCCTGGGAAACTAGCGGGCCTGGTAATGAGCAGTTCCTC.